The 23 T cell receptor beta chains listed next were all sequenced from one sample in a study of PD-1 blockade in classical Hodgkin lymphoma. TCRdb's table, derived via immunoSEQ multiplex PCR, lists solely in-frame clones and lacks some. The sample shows over 75,000 clones, less than 95% of them seen only once. This sample's time point: cycle 4 day 1 (C4D1), after five to seven weeks of nivolumab. In every patient, relapse followed autologous stem cell transplantation, while exposure to brentuximab vedotin differed. The sample was peripheral blood mononuclear cells (PBMCs), taken before the fourth cycle of nivolumab. The receptors shown here come from a human donor with classical Hodgkin lymphoma.

The J gene is TRBJ2-3, the V gene TRBV25-1, with 7 bases matching TRBD2. Trimming at V came to 8 bases and at J to 1 base, leaving 0 bases not matched to a gene. Germline V lookup: CDR1 MGHDK, CDR2 SYGVNS. CDR3 size: 12 residues. CDR3 loop: CASGGGTDTQYF. The CDR3 coding sequence is TGTGCCAGCGGGGGGGGCACAGATACGCAGTATTTT.

The chain is built from TRBV7-3 and TRBJ2-1; D is unclear. The V and J ends lost 5 bases and 7 bases respectively, with 12 bases between them. Per germline, CDR1 SGHTA and CDR2 FQGTGA. The CDR3 is 13 amino acids. CDR3 sequence (DNA): TGTGCCAGCAGCCCCTCCCCCGCGAATGAGCAGTTCTTC. Protein: CASSPSPANEQFF.

The rearrangement links TRBV2 to TRBJ1-4; the D is unclear. CDR1 is SNHLY and CDR2 is FYNNEI in the germline V gene. The CDR3 extends over 13 amino acids. V lost 7 bases to trimming and J lost 5 bases, with 11 bases between them. This CDR3 reads CASKKSENEKLFF. As DNA, the CDR3 is TGTGCCAGCAAGAAATCGGAGAATGAAAAACTGTTTTTT. Filled out from reference TRBV2 and TRBJ1-4, the complete variable domain reads EPEVTQTPSHQVTQMGQEVILRCVPISNHLYFYWYRQILGQKVEFLVSFYNNEISEKSEIFDDQFSVERPDGSNFTLKIRSTKLEDSAMYFCASKKSENEKLFFGSGTQLSVL.

The chain joins TRBV27 to TRBJ1-4; possibly TRBD1 for D (6 bases). The V end lost 5 bases, the J end lost 6 bases, and 13 bases lay between the germline ends. This CDR3 is 14 amino acids long. Germline assignment: CDR1 MNHEY and CDR2 SMNVEV (reference sequence). CDR3 in DNA: TGTGCCAGCAGTCCATTTAGGGGGGATGAAAAACTGTTTTTT. Its translation is CASSPFRGDEKLFF.

This chain links TRBV7-9 with TRBJ2-3; D might be TRBD2 (7 bases). Trimming left V 2 bases short and J 4 bases short, with 22 bases between. CDR3 size: 18 residues. The germline CDR1 and CDR2 sequences are SEHNR and FQNEAQ (reference sequence). CDR3 DNA sequence: TGTGCCAGCAGCTTAATTGTAGTGGGGGGGCCAGGATCAGATACGCAGTATTTT. It is translated as CASSLIVVGGPGSDTQYF. Using reference TRBV7-9 and TRBJ2-3 for the parts outside the CDR3, the full variable domain is DTGVSQNPRHKITKRGQNVTFRCDPISEHNRLYWYRQTLGQGPEFLTYFQNEAQLEKSRLLSDRFSAERPKGSFSTLEIQRTEQGDSAMYLCASSLIVVGGPGSDTQYFGPGTRLTVL.

The chain joins TRBV5-1 to TRBJ2-5; no reliable D call. Per germline, CDR1 SGHRS and CDR2 YFSETQ. V was clipped by 0 bases and J by 4 bases, with 10 bases between them. The CDR3 consists of 14 residues. The CDR3 nucleotides are TGCGCCAGCAGCTTGGTTAGTGACTTAGAGACCCAGTACTTC. The encoded protein is CASSLVSDLETQYF.

V is TRBV5-5 and J is TRBJ2-1; D uncertain. This CDR3 contains 13 residues. Trimming cost V 6 bases and J 11 bases, with 18 bases left between them. CDR1 and CDR2 from the germline V gene are SGHKS and YYEKEE (reference sequence). CDR3 in amino acids: CASTSEWPEKQFF. DNA for the CDR3: TGTGCCAGCACCTCAGAGTGGCCAGAGAAGCAGTTCTTC.

This clone has only one observation. V usage is TRBV27 and J usage is TRBJ1-5; D is perhaps TRBD1 (5 bases). This CDR3 contains 14 residues. The germline gives CDR1 MNHEY, CDR2 SMNVEV (reference sequence). V was cut by 3 bases and J by 3 bases, with 9 bases left in between. The CDR3: CASSFGGDNQPQHF. The CDR3 DNA follows: TGTGCCAGCAGTTTTGGGGGGGACAATCAGCCCCAGCATTTT.

The chain employs TRBV11-2 and TRBJ2-3; 16 positions agree with TRBD2. V lost 4 bases and J lost 5; bases outside the gene matches: 6. Looked up from germline, CDR1 is SGHAT and CDR2 is FQNNGV. The CDR3 sequence is 17 residues long. The DNA of the CDR3 is TGTGCCAGCAGCTCGGGACTAGCGGGGGGGCATGGAGATACGCAGTATTTT. This translates into CASSSGLAGGHGDTQYF.

This clone has just one count. The chain carries TRBV6-5 and TRBJ2-5; maybe TRBD2 (6 bases). The CDR3 consists of 14 residues. Germline loops: CDR1 MNHEY, CDR2 SVGAGI. V dropped 5 bases and J dropped 1 base, with 11 bases sitting between them. This chain's CDR3 is CASSIRDSQETQYF. In DNA, the CDR3 is TGTGCCAGCAGTATCCGGGACTCCCAAGAGACCCAGTACTTC.

The V and J genes are TRBV12-5 and TRBJ2-2; D is perhaps TRBD1 or TRBD2 (6 bases each). The CDR3 consists of 15 residues. Germline V lookup: CDR1 LGHNT, CDR2 FRNRAP. V was clipped by 3 bases and J by 4 bases, with 12 bases between them. The CDR3 protein is CASGLGGRVTGELFF. DNA for the CDR3: TGTGCTAGTGGTTTAGGGGGGCGGGTCACCGGGGAGCTGTTTTTT.

The rearrangement links TRBV7-9 to TRBJ2-5; 7 nucleotides line up with TRBD2. The CDR3 is made up of 15 amino acids. The V segment lost 1 base and the J segment 2 bases; nucleotides outside the gene matches: 4. Germline-derived CDR1 and CDR2 are SEHNR and FQNEAQ (reference sequence). CDR3 sequence reads: CASSLGGRVQETQYF. The CDR3 nucleotides read TGTGCCAGCAGCTTAGGGGGGAGGGTTCAAGAGACCCAGTACTTC.

CDR3 sequence (DNA): TGCAGCATATACTCTAACTATGGCTACACCTTC. As protein: CSIYSNYGYTF. V is TRBV29-1 and J is TRBJ1-2; D is undetermined. The germline V gene has CDR1 SQVTM and CDR2 ANQGSEA. This CDR3 is 11 amino acids long. Between the trimmed V and J ends, which lost 8 bases and 0 bases, there was a span of 7 bases. The full variable domain, in which reference TRBV29-1 and TRBJ1-2 provide the parts outside the CDR3, is SAVISQKPSRDICQRGTSLTIQCQVDSQVTMMFWYRQQPGQSLTLIATANQGSEATYESGFVIDKFPISRPNLTFSTLTVSNMSPEDSSIYLCSIYSNYGYTFGSGTRLTVV.

The chain combines TRBV4-3 with TRBJ1-4; unclear D gene. This CDR3 is 15 amino acids long. V gave up 2 bases and J gave up 11 bases, with 18 bases separating them. The germline CDR1 and CDR2 sequences are LGHNA and YSLEER. CDR3 nucleotides: TGCGCCAGCAGCCAAACCCCGCGCCGGGCCGGGAAACTGTTTTTT. This gives the protein CASSQTPRRAGKLFF.

The CDR3 sequence: CASSLFRTDVNQPQHF. DNA of the CDR3: TGTGCCAGCAGCTTGTTTCGGACAGACGTGAATCAGCCCCAGCATTTT. This rearrangement joins TRBV5-6 to TRBJ1-5; D is perhaps TRBD1 (6 bases). Germline loops: CDR1 SGHDT, CDR2 YYEEEE. The CDR3 is 16 amino acids. Trimming cost V 1 base and J 4 bases, with 15 bases left between them.

The chain recombines TRBV9 with TRBJ1-1; D gene uncertain. Germline CDR1 is SGDLS and CDR2 is YYNGEE. The CDR3 contains 14 residues. The ends were cut back, 3 bases at V and 4 bases at J, with 13 bases in the middle. CDR3 bases: TGTGCCAGCAGCGCCCTACACTTGGGCACTGAAGCTTTCTTT. Its translation is CASSALHLGTEAFF.

The gene calls are TRBV6-6 and TRBJ2-3; D possibly matches TRBD1 or TRBD2 (5 bases each). Germline loops: CDR1 MNHNY, CDR2 SVGAGI (reference sequence). Trimming took 6 bases from V and 1 from J, leaving 11 bases between them. This CDR3 has 14 residues. The CDR3 nucleotides are TGTGCCAGCAGCCCCCGGGACGGCACAGATACGCAGTATTTT. Encoded protein: CASSPRDGTDTQYF.

This sequence joins TRBV4-2 and TRBJ1-3; D gene ambiguous. This CDR3 comprises 19 residues. Germline loops: CDR1 LGHNA, CDR2 YNFKEQ. V was trimmed by 0 bases and J by 1 base, leaving 19 bases between them. As DNA, the CDR3 is TGTGCCAGCAGCCAAGACAAGGTTCCAGGACTTACTTCTGGAAACACCATATATTTT. Translated, it gives CASSQDKVPGLTSGNTIYF.

Regarding this clone: Other DNA sequences in the same sample also yield this CDR3. This chain connects TRBV7-2 to TRBJ2-7; TRBD1 agrees at 7 bases. Germline loops: CDR1 SGHTA, CDR2 FQGNSA. With V trimmed by 3 bases and J by 2 bases, 4 bases remained unmatched. The CDR3 spans 14 residues. CDR3 sequence: CASSFGTATYEQYF. CDR3 DNA: TGTGCCAGCAGCTTTGGGACAGCCACCTACGAGCAGTACTTC. The full variable domain, rest sourced from reference TRBV7-2 and TRBJ2-7, is GAGVSQSPSNKVTEKGKDVELRCDPISGHTALYWYRQSLGQGLEFLIYFQGNSAPDKSGLPSDRFSAERTGGSVSTLTIQRTQQEDSAVYLCASSFGTATYEQYFGPGTRLTVT.

The chain links TRBV23-1 to TRBJ2-5; the match to TRBD1 covers 7 bases. TRBV23-1 is placed among ORFs of uncertain function. Trimming removed 6 bases from V and 5 bases from J; junction bases left unmatched: 18. The CDR3 sequence is 17 residues long. This chain's CDR3 is CASSPGGTTGPQETQYF. CDR3 nucleotide sequence: TGCGCCAGCAGCCCAGGGGGAACGACAGGGCCCCAGGAGACCCAGTACTTC.

This chain joins TRBV5-6 and TRBJ1-2, with 12 nucleotides matching TRBD1. The CDR3 length is 15 residues. The V gene end was trimmed by 5 bases and the J gene end by 5 bases; junction bases not matched to a gene: 7. Germline V gives CDR1 SGHDT, CDR2 YYEEEE. This CDR3 reads CASSQGQGAWYGYTF. CDR3 in DNA: TGTGCCAGCAGTCAGGGACAGGGGGCTTGGTATGGCTACACCTTC.

Note on this clone: An end of the junction differs from the germline gene, which may be a read error. The chain employs TRBV7-2 and TRBJ1-1, with D possibly being TRBD1 (6 bases). This CDR3 spans 14 amino acids. Per germline, CDR1 SGHTA and CDR2 FQGNSA. The CDR3 DNA reads TGTGCCAGCAGCTGGGGGGCGCCGAACCCTGAAGCTTTCTTT. Encoded protein: CASSWGAPNPEAFF.

This chain links TRBV5-1 with TRBJ2-5; possible D gene TRBD2, 6 bases. Germline values: CDR1 SGHRS, CDR2 YFSETQ. The CDR3 spans 15 residues. Trimming removed 5 bases at V and 1 base at J, with 15 bases between. The CDR3 region has the DNA TGCGCCAGCAGTCCCTGGAGGGGACTCCAAGAGACCCAGTACTTC. As protein: CASSPWRGLQETQYF.